Listed below are T cell receptor beta chains from one sample, sequenced in a study of OX40 agonist ivuxolimab in advanced cancers. Method: immunoSEQ multiplex PCR; TCRdb's copy keeps in-frame clones and lacks some. The sample lists about 150,000 clones; approximately 90% were seen once. This specimen consisted of CD4+ or CD8+ T cells sorted from blood, obtained in a trial of the OX40 agonist ivuxolimab. Source of these receptors: an adult with an advanced solid tumor such as melanoma, head and neck, liver or kidney cancer. The CDR3 runs from the conserved cysteine through the conserved F or W. Fields, in order: J gene, V gene, clone size, D gene, CDR3 DNA, CDR3 protein. The D gene is left open where the match is weak. Size is omitted from some rows. Given values are once, few, many or a class for expanded clones.

TRBJ1-2 | TRBV6-5 | . | . | TGTGCCAGCAGTTATATTGGGGCGGAGGGCTACACCTTC | CASSYIGAEGYTF
TRBJ1-2 | TRBV9 | few | TRBD1 | TGTGCCAGCAGCGTACGGGACAGTGATGGCTACACCTTC | CASSVRDSDGYTF
TRBJ2-1 | TRBV19 | . | . | TGTGCCAGTAGTATAGCGCCAGGGGATGAGCAGTTCTTC | CASSIAPGDEQFF
TRBJ2-3 | TRBV7-9 | . | . | TGTGCCAGCAGCTTAAGATACGGCACAGATACGCAGTATTTT | CASSLRYGTDTQYF
TRBJ2-7 | TRBV6-1 | . | . | TGTGCCAGCGTGGGGGGGGCCTCCTACGAGCAGTACTTC | CASVGGASYEQYF
TRBJ2-7 | TRBV7-2 | . | . | TGTGCCAGCAGCTTACAAGCGGATTCTACGGAGCAGTACTTC | CASSLQADSTEQYF
TRBJ2-7 | TRBV9 | . | . | TGTGCCAGCAGCGGGACGAGCTCCTACGAGCAGTACTTC | CASSGTSSYEQYF
TRBJ1-2 | TRBV7-2 | once | TRBD1 | TGTGCCAGCAGCGGAGGGGACAGGGGGATAAACTATGGCTACACCTTC | CASSGGDRGINYGYTF
TRBJ2-7 | TRBV28 | . | TRBD2 | TGTGCCAGCAGCCCTAGCGGGAGCTCCTACGAGCAGTACTTC | CASSPSGSSYEQYF
TRBJ2-7 | TRBV6-5 | . | . | TGTGCCAGCACCCTCCGCGGCAGCGGCTCATACGAGCAGTACTTC | CASTLRGSGSYEQYF
TRBJ2-1 | TRBV27 | once | . | TGTGCCAGCAGTTTCAACAGACACAATGAGCAGTTCTTC | CASSFNRHNEQFF
TRBJ2-2 | TRBV19 | once | . | TGTGCCAGTAGTGGTTCAACAGGCGGGACGGGGGCCGGGGAGCTGTTTTTT | CASSGSTGGTGAGELFF
TRBJ2-2 | TRBV5-4 | . | . | TGTGCCAGCAGCTATGTCGGGGAGCTGTTTTTT | CASSYVGELFF
TRBJ1-3 | TRBV2 | once | . | TGTGCCAGCAGTGTACTACCCTCTGGAAACACCATATATTTT | CASSVLPSGNTIYF
TRBJ1-2 | TRBV9 | . | . | TGTGCCAGCAGCACCCACACCAACTATGGCTACACCTTC | CASSTHTNYGYTF
TRBJ2-5 | TRBV19 | . | TRBD2 | TGTGCCAGTAGTCCGAGAGGGCCTAGGACTAGCGGGATACAAGAGACCCAGTACTTC | CASSPRGPRTSGIQETQYF
TRBJ2-3 | TRBV6-5 | once | . | TGTGCCAGCAGTTCTCGACAGATCACAGATACGCAGTATTTT | CASSSRQITDTQYF
TRBJ2-1 | TRBV14 | . | TRBD1 | TGTGCCAGCAGCCAAGATCGGGACAGGGGCTACAATGAGCAGTTCTTC | CASSQDRDRGYNEQFF
TRBJ2-1 | TRBV5-4 | . | TRBD2 | TGTGCCAGCAGCCCTGGACTAGCGGAGACATACAATGAGCAGTTCTTC | CASSPGLAETYNEQFF
TRBJ2-1 | TRBV30 | . | TRBD1 | TGTGCCTGGGGGGGACAGACATACAATGAGCAGTTCTTC | CAWGGQTYNEQFF
TRBJ1-5 | TRBV6-1 | . | TRBD1 | TGTGCCAGCAGTGGGTGGGACAGGGTTGGTCAGCCCCAGCATTTT | CASSGWDRVGQPQHF
TRBJ2-7 | TRBV12-5 | . | . | TGTGCTAGTGGTTTGGTCGTGTCCTACGAGCAGTACTTC | CASGLVVSYEQYF
TRBJ2-1 | TRBV9 | . | . | TGTGCCAGCAGCGTAGCTGAGGGAGCGTACAATGAGCAGTTCTTC | CASSVAEGAYNEQFF
TRBJ1-1 | TRBV7-3 | . | . | TGTGCCAGCAGCTTAGCAGGGGCAGGTGAAGCTTTCTTT | CASSLAGAGEAFF
TRBJ2-3 | TRBV2 | . | . | TGTGCCAGCACCAAACAGGGAAGCACAGATACGCAGTATTTT | CASTKQGSTDTQYF
TRBJ2-3 | TRBV12-5 | . | TRBD2 | TGTGCTAGTGGTGATACCGAGCGGGACGACACAGATACGCAGTATTTT | CASGDTERDDTDTQYF
TRBJ1-1 | TRBV7-8 | once | . | TGTGCCAGCAGCTTAGAGCCGTGGGCAGGAGCTTTCTTT | CASSLEPWAGAFF
TRBJ2-5 | TRBV27 | . | TRBD2 | TGTGCCAGCAGTTTGACTAGCGGGGAGACCCAGTACTTC | CASSLTSGETQYF
TRBJ2-1 | TRBV9 | . | . | TGTGCCAGCAGCGTAGGGTCAATATATTACAATGAGCAGTTCTTC | CASSVGSIYYNEQFF